This T cell receptor (beta chain) was identified during a study of cytomegalovirus exposure and HLA in healthy donors. This clone was seen more than once but under ten times. The antigen is not known. Other nucleotide sequences from this sample produce the same CDR3. Primers for the PCR totalled 60 Vbeta and 13 Jbeta. Profiled with immunoSEQ multiplex PCR; TCRdb holds only in-frame clones, not every one. The sample holds about 210,000 clones, 82% seen once. Germline CDR1 and CDR2: SQVTM and ANQGSEA. J lost 2 bases, V lost 4 bases, and 0 bases had no gene match. The CDR3 consists of 13 residues. Regarding the study as a whole: A previous analysis found most TCR beta V segments productive roughly 87% or roughly 30% of the time.

This rearrangement joins TRBV29-1 to TRBJ1-5; TRBD1 agrees at 9 bases. This TCR was recovered from a man aged 35 to 55 in good health and CMV-seropositive. Sample: PBMCs. For the CDR3, the DNA is TGCAGCGTTGGGACAGGGGGCAATCAGCCCCAGCATTTT. Translation gives CSVGTGGNQPQHF.